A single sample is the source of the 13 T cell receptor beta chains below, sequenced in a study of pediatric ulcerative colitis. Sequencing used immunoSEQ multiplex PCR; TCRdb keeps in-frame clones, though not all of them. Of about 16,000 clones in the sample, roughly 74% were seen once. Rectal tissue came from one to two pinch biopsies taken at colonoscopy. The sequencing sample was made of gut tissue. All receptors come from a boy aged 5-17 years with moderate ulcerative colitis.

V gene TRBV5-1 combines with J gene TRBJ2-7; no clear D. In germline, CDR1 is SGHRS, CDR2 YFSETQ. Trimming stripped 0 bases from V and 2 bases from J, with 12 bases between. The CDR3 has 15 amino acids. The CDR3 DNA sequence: TGCGCCAGCAGCTTGGCCACACAGCCTACCTACGAGCAGTACTTC. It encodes CASSLATQPTYEQYF. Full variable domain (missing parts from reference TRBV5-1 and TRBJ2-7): KAGVTQTPRYLIKTRGQQVTLSCSPISGHRSVSWYQQTPGQGLQFLFEYFSETQRNKGNFPGRFSGRQFSNSRSEMNVSTLELGDSALYLCASSLATQPTYEQYFGPGTRLTVT.

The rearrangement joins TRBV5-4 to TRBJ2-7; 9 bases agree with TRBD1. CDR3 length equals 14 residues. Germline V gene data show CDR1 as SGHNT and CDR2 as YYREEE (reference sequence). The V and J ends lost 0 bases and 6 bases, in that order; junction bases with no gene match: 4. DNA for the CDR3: TGTGCCAGCAGCTTGGGGGACAGGGTTGGCGAGCAGTACTTC. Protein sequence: CASSLGDRVGEQYF.

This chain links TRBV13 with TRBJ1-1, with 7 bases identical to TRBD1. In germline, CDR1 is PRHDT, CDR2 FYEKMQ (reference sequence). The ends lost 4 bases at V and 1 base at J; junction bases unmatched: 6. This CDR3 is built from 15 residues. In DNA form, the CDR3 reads TGTGCCAGCAGCTCTGCAGGGGGTCAGAACACTGAAGCTTTCTTT. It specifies CASSSAGGQNTEAFF.

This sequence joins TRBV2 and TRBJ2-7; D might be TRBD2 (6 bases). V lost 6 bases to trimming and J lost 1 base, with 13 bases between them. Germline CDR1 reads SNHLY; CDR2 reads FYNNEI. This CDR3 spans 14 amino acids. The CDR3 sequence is CASRVGTASYEQYF. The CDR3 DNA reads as TGTGCCAGCAGGGTCGGGACTGCATCCTACGAGCAGTACTTC.

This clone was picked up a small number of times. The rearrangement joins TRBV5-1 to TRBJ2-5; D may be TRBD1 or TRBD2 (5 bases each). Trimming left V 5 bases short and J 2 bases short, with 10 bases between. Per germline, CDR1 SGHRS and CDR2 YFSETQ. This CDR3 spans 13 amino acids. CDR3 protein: CASRWGIQETQYF. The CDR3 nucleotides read TGCGCCAGCAGATGGGGGATACAAGAGACCCAGTACTTC.

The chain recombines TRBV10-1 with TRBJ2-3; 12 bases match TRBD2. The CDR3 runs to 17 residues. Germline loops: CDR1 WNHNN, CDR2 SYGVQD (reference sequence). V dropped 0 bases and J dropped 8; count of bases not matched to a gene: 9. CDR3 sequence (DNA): TGCGCCAGCAGTGAGTCGACTAGCGGGGGACCGTCGGGTACGCAGTATTTT. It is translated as CASSESTSGGPSGTQYF.

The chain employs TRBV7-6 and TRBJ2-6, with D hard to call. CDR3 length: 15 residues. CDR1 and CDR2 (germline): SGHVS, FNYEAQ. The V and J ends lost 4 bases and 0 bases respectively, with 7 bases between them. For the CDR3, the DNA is TGTGCCAGCAGCTCAAGCGTCTCTGGGGCCAACGTCCTGACTTTC. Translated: CASSSSVSGANVLTF.

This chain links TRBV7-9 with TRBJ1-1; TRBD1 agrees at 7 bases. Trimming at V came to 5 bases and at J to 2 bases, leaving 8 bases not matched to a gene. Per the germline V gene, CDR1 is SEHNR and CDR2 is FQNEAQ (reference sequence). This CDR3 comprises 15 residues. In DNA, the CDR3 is TGTGCCAGCAGCCTTATGGGACAGACAAACACTGAAGCTTTCTTT. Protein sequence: CASSLMGQTNTEAFF.

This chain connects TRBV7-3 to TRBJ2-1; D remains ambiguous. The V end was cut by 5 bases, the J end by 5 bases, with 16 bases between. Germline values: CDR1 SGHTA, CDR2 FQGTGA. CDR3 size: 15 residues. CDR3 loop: CASSALTTNNNEQFF. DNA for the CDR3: TGTGCCAGCAGCGCCTTAACAACCAACAACAATGAGCAGTTCTTC.

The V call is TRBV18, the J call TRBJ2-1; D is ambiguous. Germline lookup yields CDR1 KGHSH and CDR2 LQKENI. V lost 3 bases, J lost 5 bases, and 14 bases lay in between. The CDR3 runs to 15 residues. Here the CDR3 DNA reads TGTGCCAGCTCACCCCCTGGATGGTTGGACAATGAGCAGTTCTTC. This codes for CASSPPGWLDNEQFF.

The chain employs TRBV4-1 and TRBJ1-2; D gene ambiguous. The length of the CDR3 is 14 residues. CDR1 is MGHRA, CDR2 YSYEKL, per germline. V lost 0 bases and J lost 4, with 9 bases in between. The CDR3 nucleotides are TGCGCCAGCAGCCAAGATGAACGGCCCTATGGCTACACCTTC. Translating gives CASSQDERPYGYTF.

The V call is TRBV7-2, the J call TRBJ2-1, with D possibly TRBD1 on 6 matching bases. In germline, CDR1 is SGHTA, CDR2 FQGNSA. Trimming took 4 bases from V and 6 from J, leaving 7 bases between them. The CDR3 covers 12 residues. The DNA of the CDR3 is TGTGCCAGCAGCTCGACAGGCAATGAGCAGTTCTTC. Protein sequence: CASSSTGNEQFF.

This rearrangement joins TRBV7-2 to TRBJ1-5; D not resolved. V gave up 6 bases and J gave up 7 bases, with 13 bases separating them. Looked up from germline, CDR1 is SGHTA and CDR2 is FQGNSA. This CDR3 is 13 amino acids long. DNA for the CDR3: TGTGCCAGCAGTTATAGCGGGAAACAGCCCCAGCATTTT. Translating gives CASSYSGKQPQHF.